This passage covers 28 T cell receptor beta chains from one sample sequenced in a study of CXCR3-negative and CXCR3-positive naive CD8 T cells. Study conclusions and caveats: Greater hydrophobicity was found in TRB CDR3s of CXCR3-positive naive cells than of CXCR3-negative naive cells.

Through 5' RACE with UMI labels, the TRB cDNA libraries were prepared. Reanalyzing the 5' RACE reads, TCRdb keeps one entry per CDR3 protein, without DNA. The repertoire shows 130,000 to 150,000 distinct CDR3 sequences; the top ten hold approximately 0.27%. These receptors have no identified antigens. The sample consisted of naive CXCR3+ CD8+ T cells from blood. Subset here: CD45RO-CCR7+CD27+CD95- naive CD8+ T cells expressing CXCR3 (TNR3+). The receptors come from a human donor in good health. Some clones in this sample may be carry-over from other donors' samples.

The chain joins TRBV29-1 to TRBJ1-2. The CDR3 covers 14 residues. Germline V gives CDR1 SQVTM, CDR2 ANQGSEA. The CDR3 sequence is CSVVMAIPNYGYTF.

The chain recombines TRBV10-3 with TRBJ2-1; TCRdb's D call, TRBD2, is unchecked because there is no DNA. Germline CDR1 ENHRY, CDR2 SYGVKD. The CDR3 is 13 amino acids. CDR3 amino acids: CAISDGTSGEQFF.

The rearrangement links TRBV7-9 to TRBJ1-4; TCRdb picks TRBD1, but there is no DNA to check that call. CDR3 length equals 16 residues. Germline loops: CDR1 SEHNR, CDR2 FQNEAQ (reference sequence). The CDR3 spells CASSPRDRGRDEKLFF.

The chain couples TRBV3-1 to TRBJ2-3; TCRdb's D call, TRBD2, is unchecked because there is no DNA. In germline, CDR1 is LGHDT, CDR2 YNNKEL (reference sequence). The CDR3 loop spans 17 amino acids. The CDR3 sequence: CASSHWTSGGAGDTQYF.

The chain couples TRBV12-3 or TRBV12-4 to TRBJ2-7; with no DNA, the TCRdb D assignment of TRBD1 cannot be verified. This CDR3 is 15 amino acids long. CDR3 residues: CASSPRAGPSYEQYF.

The V and J genes are TRBV21-1 and TRBJ1-6; TCRdb proposes TRBD1, but this gene call is untestable without DNA. TRBV21-1 has pseudogene status. The CDR3 sequence is 15 residues long. CDR3 region: CATPEWIEDNSPLHF.

The J gene is TRBJ1-4, the V gene TRBV7-9. The CDR3 length is 13 residues. Germline V gives CDR1 SEHNR, CDR2 FQNEAQ (reference sequence). The CDR3 is CASSSLDKEKLFF.

The chain recombines TRBV4-3 with TRBJ2-4; the D call of TRBD2 rests on TCRdb alone, since no DNA is present to check it. This CDR3 has 18 amino acids. In germline, CDR1 is LGHNA, CDR2 YSLEER. The CDR3: CASGQEWIAGGSENIQYF.

The CDR3 reads CASSPGTNWYEQYF. V gene TRBV12-3 or TRBV12-4 combines with J gene TRBJ2-7; without DNA, the TCRdb call of TRBD1 cannot be checked. The CDR3 is made up of 14 amino acids.

V gene TRBV7-8 combines with J gene TRBJ2-1; the TRBD2 assignment by TCRdb is unverifiable without DNA. The CDR3 is 15 residues long. Germline CDR1 is SGHVS and CDR2 is FQNEAQ. The CDR3 sequence: CASSARTSAYNEQFF.

The chain uses TRBV18 and TRBJ2-7. CDR3 length equals 15 residues. CDR1 and CDR2 (germline): KGHSH, LQKENI. CDR3 region: CASSPSDQASYEQYF. Full variable domain (rest looked up from reference TRBV18 and TRBJ2-7): NAGVMQNPRHLVRRRGQEARLRCSPMKGHSHVYWYRQLPEEGLKFMVYLQKENIIDESGMPKERFSAEFPKEGPSILRIQQVVRGDSAAYFCASSPSDQASYEQYFGPGTRLTVT.

The V gene is TRBV4-1, the J gene TRBJ2-5; as DNA is missing, the TRBD2 call by TCRdb cannot be tested. The CDR3 length is 19 residues. Germline CDR1 is MGHRA and CDR2 is YSYEKL. The chain's CDR3 is CASSQVAGASTEYQETQYF.

This sequence joins TRBV20-1 and TRBJ2-1; TCRdb proposes TRBD2, but this gene call is untestable without DNA. CDR1 DFQATT and CDR2 SNEGSKA come from the germline V gene (reference sequence). The CDR3 sequence is 20 residues long. The CDR3 here is CSARVLPGLAGRTPYNEQFF.

V usage is TRBV4-3 and J usage is TRBJ2-7. The CDR3 runs 15 residues. Per germline, CDR1 LGHNA and CDR2 YSLEER. The CDR3 here is CASSQGVGSSYEQYF.

This chain uses TRBV15 with TRBJ2-7; the TCRdb D gene call, TRBD2, has no DNA to confirm it. This CDR3 spans 16 amino acids. The germline V gene has CDR1 LNHNV and CDR2 YYDKDF (reference sequence). CDR3 sequence reads: CATSFSTIAGGNEQYF.

The gene calls are TRBV6-2 or TRBV6-3 and TRBJ1-2; TCRdb's assignment of TRBD1 cannot be checked, as there is no DNA. Germline V gene lookup returns CDR1 MNHEY and CDR2 SVGEGT. This CDR3 is built from 19 residues. CDR3 region: CASSYSRSGREPFNYGYTF.

The genes are TRBV28 and TRBJ2-7; TCRdb reports TRBD1, a call that lacks DNA to check it against. Germline values: CDR1 MDHEN, CDR2 SYDVKM. The length of the CDR3 is 14 residues. The CDR3 is CASSFGGQIYEQYF. The full variable domain, in which reference TRBV28 and TRBJ2-7 provide the parts outside the CDR3, is DVKVTQSSRYLVKRTGEKVFLECVQDMDHENMFWYRQDPGLGLRLIYFSYDVKMKEKGDIPEGYSVSREKKERFSLILESASTNQTSMYLCASSFGGQIYEQYFGPGTRLTVT.

The V and J genes are TRBV5-1 and TRBJ2-2; TCRdb indicates TRBD1, and absent DNA this call remains unverified. The germline CDR1 and CDR2 sequences are SGHRS and YFSETQ. This CDR3 is built from 16 residues. This chain's CDR3 is CASSPGDRPNTGELFF.

This chain uses TRBV13 with TRBJ1-2; the D gene TCRdb calls, TRBD1, cannot be checked with no DNA. The CDR3 consists of 18 residues. From germline, CDR1 is PRHDT and CDR2 FYEKMQ (reference sequence). CDR3 sequence reads: CASSLLRDLGQGEYGYTF.

The chain links TRBV23-1 to TRBJ2-1; the TRBD1 assignment by TCRdb is unverifiable without DNA. TRBV23-1 has ORF status, its function being uncertain. The CDR3 is made up of 15 amino acids. The CDR3 reads CASRARQGTSNEQFF.

This chain connects TRBV29-1 to TRBJ2-7; the D call of TRBD2 rests on TCRdb alone, since no DNA is present to check it. The CDR3 has 15 residues. Germline CDR1 reads SQVTM; CDR2 reads ANQGSEA. The CDR3 sequence is CSVEDPREESYEQYF.

V is TRBV6-5 and J is TRBJ2-2; TCRdb's D call, TRBD1, is unchecked because there is no DNA. CDR3 length: 15 amino acids. Germline V gene sequence: CDR1 MNHEY, CDR2 SVGAGI. CDR3 region: CASSLGQANTGELFF.

The chain recombines TRBV6-1 with TRBJ1-5; the D gene TCRdb calls, TRBD1, cannot be checked with no DNA. This CDR3 has 14 residues. Per the germline V gene, CDR1 is MNHNS and CDR2 is SASEGT. The CDR3 here is CASIGNREVQPQHF.

The CDR3 reads CASGFALRGSNYGYTF. The J gene is TRBJ1-2, the V gene TRBV12-5; TCRdb designates TRBD1, a call that cannot be tested without DNA. Germline-derived CDR1 and CDR2 are LGHNT and FRNRAP. The CDR3 loop spans 16 amino acids.

The V gene is TRBV25-1, the J gene TRBJ2-7; the D gene TCRdb calls, TRBD2, cannot be checked with no DNA. The CDR3 sequence is 18 residues long. CDR1 is MGHDK, CDR2 SYGVNS, per germline. CDR3 protein: CASSELMTSGGSSYEQYF.

The V call is TRBV12-3 or TRBV12-4, the J call TRBJ2-6; TCRdb calls TRBD1, which cannot be checked without DNA. This CDR3 has 16 amino acids. This chain's CDR3 is CASSSGLGSGANVLTF.

This sequence joins TRBV4-3 and TRBJ2-7; TCRdb selects TRBD2, and the lack of DNA leaves this call unchecked. This CDR3 has 17 amino acids. The germline CDR1 and CDR2 sequences are LGHNA and YSLEER. CDR3 sequence reads: CASSQDRSLPYSYEQYF.

The chain is built from TRBV7-6 and TRBJ2-2; the TCRdb D gene call, TRBD1, has no DNA to confirm it. CDR3 size: 15 residues. The germline gives CDR1 SGHVS, CDR2 FNYEAQ. The CDR3 spells CASSLEGGVFGELFF.